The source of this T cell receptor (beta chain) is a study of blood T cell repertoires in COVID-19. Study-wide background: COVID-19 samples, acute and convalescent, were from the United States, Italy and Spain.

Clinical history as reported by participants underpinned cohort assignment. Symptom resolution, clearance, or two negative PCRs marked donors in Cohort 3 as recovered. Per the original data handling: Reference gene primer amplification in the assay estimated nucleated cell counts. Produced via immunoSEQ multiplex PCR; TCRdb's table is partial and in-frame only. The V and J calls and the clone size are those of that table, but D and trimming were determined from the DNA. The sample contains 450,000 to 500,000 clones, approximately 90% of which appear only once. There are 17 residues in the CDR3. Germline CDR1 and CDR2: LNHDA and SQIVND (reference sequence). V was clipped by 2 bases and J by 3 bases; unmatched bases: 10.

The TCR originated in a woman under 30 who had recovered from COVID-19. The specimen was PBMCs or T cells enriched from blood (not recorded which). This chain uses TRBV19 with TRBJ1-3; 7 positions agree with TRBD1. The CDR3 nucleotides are TGTGCCAGTAGTATACTCTCTGAGGGGGCGAGTGGAAACACCATATATTTT. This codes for CASSILSEGASGNTIYF.